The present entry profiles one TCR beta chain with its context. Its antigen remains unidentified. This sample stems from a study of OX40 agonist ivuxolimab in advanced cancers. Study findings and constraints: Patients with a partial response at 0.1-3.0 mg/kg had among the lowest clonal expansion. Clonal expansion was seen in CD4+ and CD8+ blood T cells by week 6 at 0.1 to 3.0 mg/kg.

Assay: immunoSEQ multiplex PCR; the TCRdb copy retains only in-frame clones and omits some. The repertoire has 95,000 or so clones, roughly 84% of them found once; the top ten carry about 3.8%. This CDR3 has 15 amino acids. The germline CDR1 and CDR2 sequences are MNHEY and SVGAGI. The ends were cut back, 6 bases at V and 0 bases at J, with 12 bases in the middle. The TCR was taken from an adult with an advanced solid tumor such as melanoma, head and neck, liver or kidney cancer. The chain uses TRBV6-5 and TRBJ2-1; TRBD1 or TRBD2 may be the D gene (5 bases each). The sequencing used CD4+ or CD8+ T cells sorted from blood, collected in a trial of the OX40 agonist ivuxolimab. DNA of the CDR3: TGTGCCAGCAGCACCGGGACGAGCTCCTACAATGAGCAGTTCTTC. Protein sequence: CASSTGTSSYNEQFF.